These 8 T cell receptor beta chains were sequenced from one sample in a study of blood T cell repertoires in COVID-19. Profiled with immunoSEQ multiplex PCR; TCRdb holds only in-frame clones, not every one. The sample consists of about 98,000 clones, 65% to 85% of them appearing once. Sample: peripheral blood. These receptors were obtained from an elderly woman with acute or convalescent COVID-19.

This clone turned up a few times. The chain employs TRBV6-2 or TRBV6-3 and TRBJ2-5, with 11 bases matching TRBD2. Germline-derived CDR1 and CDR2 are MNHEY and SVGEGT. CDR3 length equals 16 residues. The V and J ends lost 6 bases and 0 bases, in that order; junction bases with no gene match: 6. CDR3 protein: CASSGLAGGYQETQYF. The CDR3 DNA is TGTGCCAGCAGCGGACTAGCGGGCGGCTACCAAGAGACCCAGTACTTC.

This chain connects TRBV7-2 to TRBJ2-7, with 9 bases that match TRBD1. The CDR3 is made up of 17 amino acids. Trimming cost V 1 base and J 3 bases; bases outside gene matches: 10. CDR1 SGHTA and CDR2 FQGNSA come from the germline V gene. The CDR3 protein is CASSLEGTGRGNYEQYF. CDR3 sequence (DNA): TGTGCCAGCAGCTTAGAAGGGACAGGGCGGGGGAACTACGAGCAGTACTTC.

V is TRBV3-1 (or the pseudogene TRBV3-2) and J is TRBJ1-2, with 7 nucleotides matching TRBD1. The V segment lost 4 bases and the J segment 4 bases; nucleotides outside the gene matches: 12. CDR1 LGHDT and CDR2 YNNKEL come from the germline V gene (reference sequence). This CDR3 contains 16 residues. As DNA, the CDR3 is TGTGCCAGCAGCCTACAGGGACAGAATAGCCCCTATGGCTACACCTTC. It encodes CASSLQGQNSPYGYTF.

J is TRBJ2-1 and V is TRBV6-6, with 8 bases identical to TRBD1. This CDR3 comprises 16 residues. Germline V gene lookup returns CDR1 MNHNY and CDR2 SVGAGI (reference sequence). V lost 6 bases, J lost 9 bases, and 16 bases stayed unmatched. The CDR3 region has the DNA TGTGCCAGCAGAACCGAGCAGGGGGCATCCCGTGTTGAGCAGTTCTTC. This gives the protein CASRTEQGASRVEQFF.

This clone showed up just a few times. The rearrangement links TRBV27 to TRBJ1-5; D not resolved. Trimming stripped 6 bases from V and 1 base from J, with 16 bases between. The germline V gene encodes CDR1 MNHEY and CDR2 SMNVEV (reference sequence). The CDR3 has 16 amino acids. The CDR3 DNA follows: TGTGCCAGCAGGCCGGGAGGAGGCGGAAGCAATCAGCCCCAGCATTTT. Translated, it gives CASRPGGGGSNQPQHF.

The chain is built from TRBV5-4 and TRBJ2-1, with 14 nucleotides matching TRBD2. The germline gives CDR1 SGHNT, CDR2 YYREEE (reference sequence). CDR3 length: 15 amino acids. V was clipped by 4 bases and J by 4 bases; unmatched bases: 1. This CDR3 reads CASSGTSGGYNEQFF. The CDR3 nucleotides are TGTGCCAGCAGCGGGACTAGCGGGGGATACAATGAGCAGTTCTTC.

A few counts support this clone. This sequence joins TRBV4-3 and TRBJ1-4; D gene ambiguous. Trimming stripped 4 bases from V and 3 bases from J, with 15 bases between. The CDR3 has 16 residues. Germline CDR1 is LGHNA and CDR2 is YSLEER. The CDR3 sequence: CASSPSSGLSNEKLFF. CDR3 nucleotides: TGCGCCAGCAGCCCCTCCTCGGGGTTGTCTAATGAAAAACTGTTTTTT.

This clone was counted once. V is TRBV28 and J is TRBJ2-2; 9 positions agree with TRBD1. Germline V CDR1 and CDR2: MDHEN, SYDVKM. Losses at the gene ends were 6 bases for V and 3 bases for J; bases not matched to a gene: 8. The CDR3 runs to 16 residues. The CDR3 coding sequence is TGTGCCAGCAGGCAACCTGGGACAGGGCACACCGGGGAGCTGTTTTTT. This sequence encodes CASRQPGTGHTGELFF.